This T cell receptor (beta chain) comes out of a study of T cell repertoires in cytomegalovirus infection. In the case of this clonotype: Its specificity is unknown.

TCRdb redid the calling of the reads with MiXCR, one entry per CDR3 protein. The sample yields roughly 800,000 distinct CDR3 sequences, under 35% seen once. General study points: CMV-specific TCR beta clonotypes restricted by HLA-C were the ones dominating the ex vivo response. CMV carriers having the relevant HLA were flagged by cumulative public TCR beta family frequency.

V was clipped by 3 bases and J by 0 bases, with 11 bases between them. Germline CDR1 reads SGDLS; CDR2 reads YYNGEE. CDR3 size: 15 residues. This chain links TRBV9 with TRBJ2-3, with D possibly being TRBD1 (5 bases). The TCR was taken from a human donor in good health (CMV status not recorded). Some clones in this sample may be carry-over from other donors' samples. Sample: cultured CD8+ T cells from PBMCs, taken from culture after CMV antigen stimulation. The chain's CDR3 is CASSGQGSSTDTQYF. For the CDR3, the DNA is TGTGCCAGCAGCGGCCAGGGCTCTAGCACAGATACGCAGTATTTT.